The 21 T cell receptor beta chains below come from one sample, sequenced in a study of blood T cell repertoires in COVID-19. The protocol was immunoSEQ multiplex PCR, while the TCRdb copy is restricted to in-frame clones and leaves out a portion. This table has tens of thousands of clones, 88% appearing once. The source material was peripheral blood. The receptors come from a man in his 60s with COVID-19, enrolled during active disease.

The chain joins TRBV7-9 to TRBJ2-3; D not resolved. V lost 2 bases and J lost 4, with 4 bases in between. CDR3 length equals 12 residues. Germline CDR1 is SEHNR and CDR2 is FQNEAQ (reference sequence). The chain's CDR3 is CASSLSADTQYF. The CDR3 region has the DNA TGTGCCAGCAGCTTATCGGCAGATACGCAGTATTTT.

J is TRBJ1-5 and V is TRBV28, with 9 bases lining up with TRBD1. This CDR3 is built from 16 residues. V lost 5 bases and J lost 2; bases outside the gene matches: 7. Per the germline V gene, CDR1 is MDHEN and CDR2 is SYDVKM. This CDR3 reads CASSSHRGLGNQPQHF. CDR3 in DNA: TGTGCCAGCAGTAGTCACAGGGGGCTCGGCAATCAGCCCCAGCATTTT.

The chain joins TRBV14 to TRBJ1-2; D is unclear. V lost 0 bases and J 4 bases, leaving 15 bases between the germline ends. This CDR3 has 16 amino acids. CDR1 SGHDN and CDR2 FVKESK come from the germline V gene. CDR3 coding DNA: TGTGCCAGCAGCCAAGAAGGGAGGGTGTATCCCTATGGCTACACCTTC. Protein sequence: CASSQEGRVYPYGYTF.

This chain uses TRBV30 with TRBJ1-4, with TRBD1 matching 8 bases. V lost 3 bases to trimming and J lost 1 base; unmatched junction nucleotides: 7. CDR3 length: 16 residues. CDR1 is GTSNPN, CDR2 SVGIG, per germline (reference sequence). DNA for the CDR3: TGTGCCTGGAGCAGGACAGGGACCTTAACTAATGAAAAACTGTTTTTT. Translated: CAWSRTGTLTNEKLFF. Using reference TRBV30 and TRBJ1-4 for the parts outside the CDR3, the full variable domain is SQTIHQWPATLVQPVGSPLSLECTVEGTSNPNLYWYRQAAGRGLQLLFYSVGIGQISSEVPQNLSASRPQDRQFILSSKKLLLSDSGFYLCAWSRTGTLTNEKLFFGSGTQLSVL.

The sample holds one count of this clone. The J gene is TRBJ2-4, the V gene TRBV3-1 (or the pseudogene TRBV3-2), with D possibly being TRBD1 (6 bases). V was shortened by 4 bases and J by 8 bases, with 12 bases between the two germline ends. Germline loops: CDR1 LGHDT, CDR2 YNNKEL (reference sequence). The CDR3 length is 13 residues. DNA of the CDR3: TGTGCCAGCAGCCCATTACAGGGCTACATTCAGTACTTC. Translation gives CASSPLQGYIQYF.

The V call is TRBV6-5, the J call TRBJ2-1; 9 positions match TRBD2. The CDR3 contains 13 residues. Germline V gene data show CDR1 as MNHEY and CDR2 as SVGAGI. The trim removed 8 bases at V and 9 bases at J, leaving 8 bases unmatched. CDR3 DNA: TGTGCCAGCGGACAGCGGGAGGTGTCTGAGCAGTTCTTC. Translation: CASGQREVSEQFF.

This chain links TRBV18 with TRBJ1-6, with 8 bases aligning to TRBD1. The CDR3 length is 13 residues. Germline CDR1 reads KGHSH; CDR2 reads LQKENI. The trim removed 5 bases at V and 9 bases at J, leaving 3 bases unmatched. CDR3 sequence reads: CASSDRGGSPLHF. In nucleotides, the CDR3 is TGTGCCAGCTCAGACAGGGGTGGTTCACCCCTCCACTTT.

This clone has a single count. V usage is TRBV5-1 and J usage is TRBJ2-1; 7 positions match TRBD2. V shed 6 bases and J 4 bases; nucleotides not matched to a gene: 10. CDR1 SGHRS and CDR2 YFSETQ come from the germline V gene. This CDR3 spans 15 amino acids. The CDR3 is CASTLSSGFYNEQFF. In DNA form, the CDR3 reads TGCGCCAGCACCCTGTCTAGCGGATTTTACAATGAGCAGTTCTTC.

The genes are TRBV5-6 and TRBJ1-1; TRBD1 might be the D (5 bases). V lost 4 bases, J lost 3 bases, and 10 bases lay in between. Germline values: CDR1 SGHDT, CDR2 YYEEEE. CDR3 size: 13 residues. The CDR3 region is CASSPGADTEAFF. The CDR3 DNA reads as TGTGCCAGCAGCCCTGGGGCAGACACTGAAGCTTTCTTT.

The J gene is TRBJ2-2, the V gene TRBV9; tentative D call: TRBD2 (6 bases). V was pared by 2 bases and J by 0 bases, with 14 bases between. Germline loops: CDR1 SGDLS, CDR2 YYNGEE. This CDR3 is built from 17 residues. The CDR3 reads CASSVTVAEANTGELFF. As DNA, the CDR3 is TGTGCCAGCAGCGTCACTGTAGCGGAGGCGAACACCGGGGAGCTGTTTTTT. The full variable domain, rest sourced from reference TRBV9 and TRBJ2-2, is DSGVTQTPKHLITATGQRVTLRCSPRSGDLSVYWYQQSLDQGLQFLIQYYNGEERAKGNILERFSAQQFPDLHSELNLSSLELGDSALYFCASSVTVAEANTGELFFGEGSRLTVL.

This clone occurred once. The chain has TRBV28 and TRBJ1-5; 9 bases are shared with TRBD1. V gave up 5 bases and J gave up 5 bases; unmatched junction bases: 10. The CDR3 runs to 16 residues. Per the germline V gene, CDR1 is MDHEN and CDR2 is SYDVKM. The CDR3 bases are TGTGCCAGCAGTACGAGAGACAGGGGGATCGATCAGCCCCAGCATTTT. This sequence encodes CASSTRDRGIDQPQHF.

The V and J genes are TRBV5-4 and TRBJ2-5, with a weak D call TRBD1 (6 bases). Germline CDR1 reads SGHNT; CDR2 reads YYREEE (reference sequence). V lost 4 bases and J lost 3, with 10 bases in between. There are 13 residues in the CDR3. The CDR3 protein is CASSLDREETQYF. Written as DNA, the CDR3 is TGTGCCAGCAGCCTGGACAGAGAAGAGACCCAGTACTTC.

This CDR3 is CASSLQLGDTQYF. CDR3 nucleotide sequence: TGTGCCAGCAGTTTACAACTAGGGGATACGCAGTATTTT. J is TRBJ2-3 and V is TRBV28, with D perhaps matching TRBD2 (5 bases). V was cut by 2 bases and J by 6 bases, with 9 bases left in between. The length of the CDR3 is 13 residues. Germline CDR1 is MDHEN and CDR2 is SYDVKM.

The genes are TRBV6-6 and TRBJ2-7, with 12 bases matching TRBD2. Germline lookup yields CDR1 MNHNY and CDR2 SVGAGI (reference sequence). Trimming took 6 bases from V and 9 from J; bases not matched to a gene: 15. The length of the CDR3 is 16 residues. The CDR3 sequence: CASSARMTSGGFVQYF. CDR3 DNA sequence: TGTGCCAGCAGCGCCCGGATGACTAGCGGGGGTTTTGTGCAGTACTTC.

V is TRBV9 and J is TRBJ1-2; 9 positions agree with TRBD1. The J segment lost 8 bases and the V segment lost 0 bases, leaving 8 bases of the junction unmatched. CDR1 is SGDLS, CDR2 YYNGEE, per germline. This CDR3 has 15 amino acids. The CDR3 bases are TGTGCCAGCAGCGTAGCGGGACAGGGTCTTCGGGGCTACACCTTC. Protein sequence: CASSVAGQGLRGYTF.

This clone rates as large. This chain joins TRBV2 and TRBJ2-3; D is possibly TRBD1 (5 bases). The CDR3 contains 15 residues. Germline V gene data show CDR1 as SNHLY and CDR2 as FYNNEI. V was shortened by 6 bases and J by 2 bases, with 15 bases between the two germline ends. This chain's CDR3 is CASRQGQAATDTQYF. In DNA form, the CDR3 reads TGTGCCAGCAGACAAGGACAAGCTGCCACAGATACGCAGTATTTT.

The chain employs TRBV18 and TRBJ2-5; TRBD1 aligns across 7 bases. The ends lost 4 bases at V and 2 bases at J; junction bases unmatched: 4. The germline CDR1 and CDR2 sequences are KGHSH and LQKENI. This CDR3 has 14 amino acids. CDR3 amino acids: CASSLQTGQETQYF. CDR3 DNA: TGTGCCAGCTCACTTCAGACAGGGCAAGAGACCCAGTACTTC.

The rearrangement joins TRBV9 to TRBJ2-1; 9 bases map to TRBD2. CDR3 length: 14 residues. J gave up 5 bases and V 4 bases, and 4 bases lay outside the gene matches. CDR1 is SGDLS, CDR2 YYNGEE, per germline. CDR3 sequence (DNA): TGTGCCAGCAGCCGGGGACTAGCTAACAATGAGCAGTTCTTC. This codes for CASSRGLANNEQFF.

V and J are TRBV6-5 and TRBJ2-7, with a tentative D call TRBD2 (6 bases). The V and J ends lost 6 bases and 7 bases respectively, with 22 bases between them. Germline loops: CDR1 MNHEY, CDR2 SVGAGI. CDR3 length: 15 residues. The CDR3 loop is CASSADMEGLGEQYF. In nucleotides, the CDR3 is TGTGCCAGCAGCGCAGACATGGAGGGACTGGGAGAGCAGTACTTC.

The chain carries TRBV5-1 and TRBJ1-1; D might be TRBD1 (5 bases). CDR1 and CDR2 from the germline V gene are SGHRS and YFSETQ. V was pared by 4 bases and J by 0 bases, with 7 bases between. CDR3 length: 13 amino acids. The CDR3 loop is CASSDSMNTEAFF. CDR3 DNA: TGCGCCAGCAGCGACAGCATGAACACTGAAGCTTTCTTT.

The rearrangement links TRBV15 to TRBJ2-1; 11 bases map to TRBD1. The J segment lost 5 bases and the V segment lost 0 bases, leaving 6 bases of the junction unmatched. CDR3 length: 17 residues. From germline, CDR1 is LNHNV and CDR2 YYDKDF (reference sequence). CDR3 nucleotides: TGTGCCACCAGCAGAGATCCCCGGACAGGGGGCCACAATGAGCAGTTCTTC. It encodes CATSRDPRTGGHNEQFF.